Described below is a single TCR beta chain sequence and its context. Its binding antigen is unknown. Base qualities are not recorded, but no much larger clone differs from it by a single base. Library preparation used RT-PCR. For sequencing, an Illumina HiSeq 2500 was employed. TCRdb ran its own pipeline on the public reads, namely fastp trimming at Q25 and MiXCR clone calling, and kept in-frame beta chains. Rows are unified per CDR3 protein, each entry keeping the most common DNA and genes. The sample data list more than 150,000 distinct CDR3 sequences, and over 8.5% of these were observed just once. The ten biggest clones cover around 40% of the sample. This sample was included in a study of response to subunit inactivated influenza vaccine (dated by TCRdb to about 2018). Turning to the overall study: Deep quantitative profiling of the T cell receptor repertoire was used in the study to follow responses to a trivalent subunit inactivated influenza vaccine. Broader findings and caveats from the paper: The authors proposed that each seasonal influenza vaccination may bring in only a limited number of new T cells.

From the cysteine through the phenylalanine, the CDR3 covers 14 amino acids. Kept here is only the CDR3 DNA, which spans 42 bases and is read in frame from base 1. The germline V gene (reference sequence) provides CDR1 MNHEY and CDR2 SMNVEV. V is clipped by 6 bases and J by 8 bases, and the sequence between their germline boundaries is 16 bases long. The clonotype originates from a man between 45 and 75 years old who received an inactivated influenza vaccine. Donor details come from another sample of the same person, matched by shared clones. Here the sequenced sample was CD8+ T cells sorted from PBMCs, taken around 25 months after vaccination. The rearranged segments are TRBV27 and TRBJ1-4; matching of 6 bases hints at TRBD1 as the D gene. The bases read TGTGCCAGCAGGAACAGGGAGGTATCCGAAAAACTGTTTTTT. Its protein reads: CASRNREVSEKLFF.